One and the same sample provided the 10 T cell receptor beta chains below, sequenced in a study of graft-versus-host responses after intestinal transplantation. The protocol was immunoSEQ multiplex PCR, while the TCRdb copy is restricted to in-frame clones and leaves out a portion. The table lists around 120,000 clones, roughly 93% of them singletons. Their target antigens are unknown. Sequenced material: unstimulated CD4+ T cells sorted from spleen or lymph node cells, taken before intestinal transplant. Receptors were obtained from a human donor who received an intestinal transplant.

The V call is TRBV5-5, the J call TRBJ1-1, with a possible D match to TRBD1 (5 bases). This CDR3 spans 15 amino acids. The V end was cut by 4 bases, the J end by 5 bases, with 18 bases between. CDR1 SGHKS and CDR2 YYEKEE come from the germline V gene (reference sequence). The CDR3 bases are TGTGCCAGCAGCCCGGGGGGGTGGGGGAAAACTGAAGCTTTCTTT. Protein: CASSPGGWGKTEAFF.

The chain links TRBV28 to TRBJ2-3; possible D gene TRBD2, 5 bases. CDR1 is MDHEN and CDR2 is SYDVKM in the germline V gene. This CDR3 has 14 amino acids. V shed 6 bases and J shed 4 bases, with 14 bases lying between them. CDR3 in amino acids: CASRAGGRADTQYF. In nucleotides, the CDR3 is TGTGCCAGCAGGGCGGGTGGCAGAGCAGATACGCAGTATTTT. Filled out from reference TRBV28 and TRBJ2-3, the complete variable domain reads DVKVTQSSRYLVKRTGEKVFLECVQDMDHENMFWYRQDPGLGLRLIYFSYDVKMKEKGDIPEGYSVSREKKERFSLILESASTNQTSMYLCASRAGGRADTQYFGPGTRLTVL.

The CDR3, as DNA: TGTGCCAGCAGCCCCCGGGACAGGGGATCCCACGAGCAGTACTTC. Protein: CASSPRDRGSHEQYF. The gene calls are TRBV7-9 and TRBJ2-7; the match to TRBD1 covers 10 bases. V was clipped by 5 bases and J by 5 bases; unmatched bases: 9. The CDR3 is made up of 15 amino acids. From germline, CDR1 is SEHNR and CDR2 FQNEAQ (reference sequence).

The V and J genes are TRBV18 and TRBJ1-4; TRBD1 aligns across 7 bases. Germline assignment: CDR1 KGHSH and CDR2 LQKENI. The CDR3 contains 15 residues. Germline trimming cut 3 bases from V and 7 bases from J; bases unmatched to any gene: 8. CDR3 in amino acids: CASSPRQGWGEKLFF. CDR3 nucleotides: TGTGCCAGCTCACCCCGACAGGGTTGGGGTGAAAAACTGTTTTTT.

V usage is TRBV4-2 and J usage is TRBJ1-5; no firm D call. This CDR3 has 15 amino acids. V shed 0 bases and J shed 1 base, with 7 bases lying between them. Germline V CDR1 and CDR2: LGHNA, YNFKEQ. The CDR3 is CASSQEFGSNQPQHF. DNA of the CDR3: TGTGCCAGCAGCCAAGAATTCGGGAGCAATCAGCCCCAGCATTTT.

The gene calls are TRBV4-1 and TRBJ2-3, with D possibly being TRBD2 (6 bases). The V gene's germline CDR1 is MGHRA and CDR2 YSYEKL. The CDR3 consists of 15 residues. Deletions cut 0 bases from V and 6 bases from J, with 13 bases between. The CDR3 loop reads CASSQDLRRGDTQYF. The CDR3 DNA follows: TGCGCCAGCAGCCAAGATCTTCGTCGGGGGGATACGCAGTATTTT.

The genes are TRBV7-2 and TRBJ2-3; 7 bases line up with TRBD2. This CDR3 has 15 amino acids. The J segment lost 2 bases and the V segment lost 3 bases, leaving 5 bases of the junction unmatched. Germline-derived CDR1 and CDR2 are SGHTA and FQGNSA. In DNA form, the CDR3 reads TGTGCCAGCAGCTTCGAGCGGGACCCCACAGATACGCAGTATTTT. This codes for CASSFERDPTDTQYF.

V usage is TRBV27 and J usage is TRBJ1-2; D is uncertain. Trimming pared 4 bases from V and 5 bases from J, leaving 20 bases between. The CDR3 sequence is 16 residues long. The germline CDR1 and CDR2 sequences are MNHEY and SMNVEV (reference sequence). The CDR3 nucleotides are TGTGCCAGCAGTTCCCCCCTAGGAAGCAAATTTTATGGCTACACCTTC. Translation gives CASSSPLGSKFYGYTF.

V and J are TRBV6-5 and TRBJ1-5; the D gene is possibly TRBD1 (5 bases). Germline loops: CDR1 MNHEY, CDR2 SVGAGI. Deletions cut 6 bases from V and 6 bases from J, with 15 bases between. The CDR3 consists of 14 residues. The CDR3 sequence: CASRSGPWGQPQHF. CDR3 nucleotide sequence: TGTGCCAGCAGGTCGGGGCCCTGGGGTCAGCCCCAGCATTTT.

This clone was seen once. The V gene is TRBV6-5, the J gene TRBJ2-1; 7 nucleotides agree with TRBD1. Germline V gives CDR1 MNHEY, CDR2 SVGAGI. V lost 6 bases and J lost 4; bases outside the gene matches: 3. The CDR3 runs 13 residues. The chain's CDR3 is CASSKQGYNEQFF. The CDR3 nucleotides read TGTGCCAGCAGCAAACAGGGGTACAATGAGCAGTTCTTC.